A selection of T cell receptor beta chains follows, all from one sample in a study of T cell responses to AZD1222 COVID-19 vaccine. The protocol was immunoSEQ multiplex PCR, while the TCRdb copy is restricted to in-frame clones and leaves out a portion. This sample has around 120,000 clones, with 80% to 90% found just once. The sample was peripheral blood, taken 28 days after the second AZD1222 dose. These receptors were obtained from an adult who received the AZD1222 COVID-19 vaccine. Both conserved end residues are part of each CDR3. The D gene is left open where the match is weak. Clone size is not always given. Where it is, it says once, few, many or a class for expanded clones.

J gene: TRBJ2-7; D gene: TRBD1; clone size: once; V gene: TRBV5-5; CDR3 DNA: TGTGCCAGCAGCTTGGTTTTTGTTTTGGGTTTACAGGGGTCCTACGAGCAGTACTTC; CDR3 protein: CASSLVFVLGLQGSYEQYF
J gene: TRBJ2-7; D gene: TRBD2; clone size: -; V gene: TRBV5-5; CDR3 DNA: TGTGCCAGCAGCTTATCCGGGACTACCTTACACGAGCAGTACTTC; CDR3 protein: CASSLSGTTLHEQYF
J gene: TRBJ1-2; D gene: -; clone size: -; V gene: TRBV28; CDR3 DNA: TGTGCCAGCAGTAGACAAACTAACTATGGCTACACCTTC; CDR3 protein: CASSRQTNYGYTF
J gene: TRBJ2-1; D gene: TRBD2; clone size: few; V gene: TRBV11-2; CDR3 DNA: TGTGCCAGCAGCAGAACTAGCGGGGGGGCCGATGAGCAGTTCTTC; CDR3 protein: CASSRTSGGADEQFF
J gene: TRBJ2-3; D gene: -; clone size: -; V gene: TRBV3-1/TRBV3-2; CDR3 DNA: TGTGCCAGCAGCTCCCGCCTAGTAGATACGCAGTATTTT; CDR3 protein: CASSSRLVDTQYF
J gene: TRBJ2-2; D gene: -; clone size: -; V gene: TRBV18; CDR3 DNA: TGTGCCAGCTCACCATTTCGGGACGGACCGAACACCGGGGAGCTGTTTTTT; CDR3 protein: CASSPFRDGPNTGELFF
J gene: TRBJ1-4; D gene: -; clone size: -; V gene: TRBV18; CDR3 DNA: TGTGCCAGCTCACTACAGGGAGGGAATGAAAAACTGTTTTTT; CDR3 protein: CASSLQGGNEKLFF
J gene: TRBJ1-5; D gene: -; clone size: -; V gene: TRBV5-1; CDR3 DNA: TGCGCCAGCAGCTCGTCTCTGGGGGATCAGCCCCAGCATTTT; CDR3 protein: CASSSSLGDQPQHF
J gene: TRBJ2-2; D gene: -; clone size: few; V gene: TRBV2; CDR3 DNA: TGTGCCAGCACCCCGGGACGTCCGAACACCGGGGAGCTGTTTTTT; CDR3 protein: CASTPGRPNTGELFF
J gene: TRBJ1-1; D gene: -; clone size: -; V gene: TRBV9; CDR3 DNA: TGTGCCAGCGGAGGAGTAGGGGGGATTTACACTGAAGCTTTCTTT; CDR3 protein: CASGGVGGIYTEAFF
J gene: TRBJ1-5; D gene: -; clone size: -; V gene: TRBV30; CDR3 DNA: TGTGCCTGGAGTGGGAGGGGCGGAACTAAAAATCAGCCCCAGCATTTT; CDR3 protein: CAWSGRGGTKNQPQHF